This TCR beta chain comes out of a study of Graves' ophthalmopathy and Graves' hyperthyroidism. Trimming removed 0 bases at V and 3 bases at J, with 6 bases between. This CDR3 has 15 amino acids. Germline CDR1 and CDR2: SGHVS and FQNEAQ. Amplification of TCR beta CDR3 regions used RNA transcripts. First-round RT-PCR relied on HTBI primers, and a second-round multiplex PCR came next. One entry per CDR3 protein, called by TCRdb with MiXCR from the multiplex PCR reads. In the table there are about 740,000 distinct CDR3 sequences, 35% to 50% of which are singletons. This clonotype was seen ten or more times.

The chain has TRBV7-8 and TRBJ1-6; D possibly corresponds to TRBD1 (5 bases). The origin of this receptor is an adult man with Graves' ophthalmopathy. The sequenced sample consisted of peripheral blood. The CDR3 coding sequence is TGTGCCAGCAGCTTAGCCAGGGACTATAATTCACCCCTCCACTTT. This encodes CASSLARDYNSPLHF.